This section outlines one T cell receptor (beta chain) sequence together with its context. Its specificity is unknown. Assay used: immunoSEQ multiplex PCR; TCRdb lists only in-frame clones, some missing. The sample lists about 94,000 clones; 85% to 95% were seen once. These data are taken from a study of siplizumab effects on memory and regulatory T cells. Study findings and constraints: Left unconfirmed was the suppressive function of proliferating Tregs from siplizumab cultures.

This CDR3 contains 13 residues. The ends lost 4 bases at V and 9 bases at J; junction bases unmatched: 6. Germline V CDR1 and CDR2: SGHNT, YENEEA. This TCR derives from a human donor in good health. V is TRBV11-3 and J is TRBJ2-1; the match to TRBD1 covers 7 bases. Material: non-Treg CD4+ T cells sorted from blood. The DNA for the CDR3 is TGTGCCAGCAGCTCACGAGACAGGGCTGAGCAGTTCTTC. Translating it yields CASSSRDRAEQFF.